The 30 T cell receptor beta chains given below trace back to one sample, sequenced in a study of technical replicates of blood from a handful of donors. Only in-frame clones appear in the TCRdb table, and some are missing; sequencing was by immunoSEQ multiplex PCR. The repertoire holds approximately 97,000 clones, 96% seen once, with under 0.45% in the top ten. The sample comprised T cells isolated from PBMCs. The origin of the receptors is a human donor in good health.

The V call is TRBV5-6, the J call TRBJ2-1, with D possibly TRBD2 on 6 matching bases. From germline, CDR1 is SGHDT and CDR2 YYEEEE. The ends were cut back, 0 bases at V and 5 bases at J, with 6 bases in the middle. CDR3 length: 13 residues. CDR3 residues: CASSLGGDNEQFF. CDR3 bases: TGTGCCAGCAGCTTGGGGGGGGACAATGAGCAGTTCTTC.

The rearrangement links TRBV29-1 to TRBJ2-7; 7 nucleotides align to TRBD2. Germline V gene sequence: CDR1 SQVTM, CDR2 ANQGSEA. V shed 3 bases, J shed 5 bases, and the junction held 7 bases outside the gene matches. The CDR3 covers 13 residues. In DNA, the CDR3 is TGCAGCGTTGAGCGCGGGAGTGGCAACGAGCAGTACTTC. Translated: CSVERGSGNEQYF.

The rearrangement joins TRBV27 to TRBJ1-1; no definite D call. This CDR3 is built from 17 residues. Germline V lookup: CDR1 MNHEY, CDR2 SMNVEV (reference sequence). V was shortened by 2 bases and J by 0 bases, with 16 bases between the two germline ends. CDR3 in amino acids: CASSLGFRAGLNTEAFF. The DNA for the CDR3 is TGTGCCAGCAGTTTAGGTTTCCGTGCAGGCCTGAACACTGAAGCTTTCTTT.

The CDR3 region is CASSRGERDSYEQYF. The CDR3 DNA follows: TGCGCCAGCAGCCGAGGGGAGCGGGATTCCTACGAGCAGTACTTC. The chain has TRBV4-3 and TRBJ2-7; 7 bases match TRBD2. Per the germline V gene, CDR1 is LGHNA and CDR2 is YSLEER. The CDR3 totals 15 residues. The V segment lost 4 bases and the J segment 1 base; nucleotides outside the gene matches: 7.

This clone was observed a handful of times. The rearrangement uses TRBV4-1 and TRBJ1-1, with a tentative D call TRBD1 (6 bases). The germline V gene encodes CDR1 MGHRA and CDR2 YSYEKL. Trimming removed 0 bases from V and 0 bases from J, with 11 bases in between. The CDR3 runs to 16 residues. The CDR3 sequence is CASSQDQGTMNTEAFF. DNA for the CDR3: TGCGCCAGCAGCCAAGATCAGGGGACCATGAACACTGAAGCTTTCTTT.

The chain links TRBV2 to TRBJ2-7, with 7 bases aligning to TRBD2. The CDR3 contains 11 residues. V dropped 11 bases and J dropped 6; count of bases not matched to a gene: 7. CDR1 and CDR2 from the germline V gene are SNHLY and FYNNEI. The CDR3 sequence: CAVGGASEQYF. Written as DNA, the CDR3 is TGTGCCGTGGGAGGGGCAAGCGAGCAGTACTTC.

This chain links TRBV6-5 with TRBJ1-2, with D hard to call. CDR1 MNHEY and CDR2 SVGAGI come from the germline V gene. The CDR3 extends over 13 amino acids. V was cut by 10 bases and J by 2 bases, with 14 bases left in between. The CDR3 sequence is CATRSGENYGYTF. The CDR3 nucleotides are TGTGCCACCCGAAGCGGGGAAAACTATGGCTACACCTTC.

The chain couples TRBV9 to TRBJ2-2; unclear D gene. Germline V lookup: CDR1 SGDLS, CDR2 YYNGEE. V lost 0 bases and J lost 2, with 11 bases in between. There are 16 residues in the CDR3. The CDR3 DNA follows: TGTGCCAGCAGCGTAGGCTCGGGTGGAAACACCGGGGAGCTGTTTTTT. This encodes CASSVGSGGNTGELFF.

The J gene is TRBJ2-5, the V gene TRBV28; TRBD2 agrees at 9 bases. The germline gives CDR1 MDHEN, CDR2 SYDVKM. The V and J ends lost 5 bases and 3 bases, in that order; junction bases with no gene match: 10. This CDR3 has 16 residues. CDR3 nucleotides: TGTGCCAGCAGTGGATCCCAGCGGGAGGCGGAAGAGACCCAGTACTTC. It yields the protein CASSGSQREAEETQYF.

This sequence joins TRBV4-1 and TRBJ2-1; 10 positions match TRBD1. Trimming removed 3 bases from V and 6 bases from J; junction bases left unmatched: 5. The V gene's germline CDR1 is MGHRA and CDR2 YSYEKL. The CDR3 is 15 amino acids. CDR3 nucleotide sequence: TGCGCCAGCAGCCAGAGGGACAGGGGATCCAATGAGCAGTTCTTC. It is translated as CASSQRDRGSNEQFF.

This chain uses TRBV10-3 with TRBJ2-3; 8 bases are a match to TRBD2. V lost 6 bases, J lost 6 bases, and 2 bases stayed unmatched. The CDR3 contains 12 residues. Germline V gives CDR1 ENHRY, CDR2 SYGVKD. The CDR3 DNA follows: TGTGCCATCAGAGGCGGGAGGGATACGCAGTATTTT. It translates to CAIRGGRDTQYF.

This clone has a single count. J is TRBJ1-2 and V is TRBV7-2, with D tentatively TRBD1 (5 bases). In germline, CDR1 is SGHTA, CDR2 FQGNSA. V lost 4 bases and J lost 0, with 12 bases in between. The length of the CDR3 is 15 residues. Here the CDR3 DNA reads TGTGCCAGCAGCTCAAGACAGACGCCTAACTATGGCTACACCTTC. Translated: CASSSRQTPNYGYTF.

At least ten counts were recorded for this clone. This chain connects TRBV6-5 to TRBJ1-3; 7 positions match TRBD1. Germline-derived CDR1 and CDR2 are MNHEY and SVGAGI. V was clipped by 5 bases and J by 8 bases; unmatched bases: 6. The CDR3 is 13 amino acids. The DNA for the CDR3 is TGTGCCAGCAGTCGACAGGGTTCACACACCATATATTTT. Translating it yields CASSRQGSHTIYF.

With regard to this clone: A much larger clonotype is one base distant, so this may be a read error. The genes are TRBV7-3 and TRBJ2-3, with D possibly TRBD2 on 5 matching bases. V lost 3 bases and J lost 0, with 7 bases in between. Looked up from germline, CDR1 is SGHTA and CDR2 is FQGTGA. The CDR3 covers 14 residues. The DNA for the CDR3 is TGTGCCAGCAGCTTTCGCGGGAGCACAGATACGCAGTATTTT. This encodes CASSFRGSTDTQYF.

The chain has TRBV15 and TRBJ1-2; D uncertain. The CDR3 spans 17 residues. The germline CDR1 and CDR2 sequences are LNHNV and YYDKDF (reference sequence). V lost 0 bases, J lost 3 bases, and 17 bases lay in between. The CDR3 reads CATSRELGPMLDYGYTF. The CDR3 DNA follows: TGTGCCACCAGCAGAGAGCTTGGGCCGATGTTAGACTATGGCTACACCTTC.

The rearrangement joins TRBV5-1 to TRBJ2-5; tentative D call: TRBD2 (5 bases). The CDR3 consists of 15 residues. V was shortened by 6 bases and J by 4 bases, with 19 bases between the two germline ends. Germline CDR1 SGHRS, CDR2 YFSETQ. DNA for the CDR3: TGCGCCAGCAACCTGGAAAACTCCCGGGGAGAGACCCAGTACTTC. As protein: CASNLENSRGETQYF.

This chain links TRBV6-1 with TRBJ1-1; perhaps TRBD1 as D (5 bases). There are 12 residues in the CDR3. Trimming pared 2 bases from V and 11 bases from J, leaving 12 bases between. Germline loops: CDR1 MNHNS, CDR2 SASEGT. The CDR3 sequence: CASSEYRGVAFF. The CDR3 coding sequence is TGTGCCAGCAGTGAATACCGGGGGGTGGCTTTCTTT.

The chain recombines TRBV9 with TRBJ1-4, with no clear D. The germline V gene has CDR1 SGDLS and CDR2 YYNGEE. This CDR3 comprises 14 residues. The V gene lost 3 bases and the J gene lost 6 bases, with 12 bases spanning the gap. CDR3 coding DNA: TGTGCCAGCAGCGGCGGACCCGGGGATGAAAAACTGTTTTTT. Translation gives CASSGGPGDEKLFF.

The chain couples TRBV19 to TRBJ1-2; D gene unclear. CDR1 and CDR2 from the germline V gene are LNHDA and SQIVND (reference sequence). The V and J ends lost 10 bases and 4 bases respectively, with 10 bases between them. This CDR3 is built from 11 residues. This CDR3 is CATRHTYGYTF. The CDR3 DNA follows: TGTGCCACCCGACACACCTATGGCTACACCTTC.

The V call is TRBV30, the J call TRBJ2-1; 8 nucleotides agree with TRBD2. The V gene end was trimmed by 3 bases and the J gene end by 2 bases; junction bases not matched to a gene: 9. CDR3 length equals 16 residues. CDR1 and CDR2 from the germline V gene are GTSNPN and SVGIG (reference sequence). The CDR3 DNA reads TGTGCCTGGAGGGATTTCTCGCGGGGGGCCTACAATGAGCAGTTCTTC. The encoded protein is CAWRDFSRGAYNEQFF. Full variable domain (outside the CDR3, taken from reference TRBV30 and TRBJ2-1): SQTIHQWPATLVQPVGSPLSLECTVEGTSNPNLYWYRQAAGRGLQLLFYSVGIGQISSEVPQNLSASRPQDRQFILSSKKLLLSDSGFYLCAWRDFSRGAYNEQFFGPGTRLTVL.

As DNA, the CDR3 is TGTGCCAGCAGCGTTCCCGGGGGGACTGAAGCTTTCTTT. Its translation: CASSVPGGTEAFF. The genes are TRBV9 and TRBJ1-1, with D possibly being TRBD1 (5 bases). The V end lost 2 bases, the J end lost 5 bases, and 10 bases lay between the germline ends. The CDR3 length is 13 residues. Germline V gives CDR1 SGDLS, CDR2 YYNGEE.

The count of this clone is one. The rearrangement joins TRBV29-1 to TRBJ2-7, with a possible D match to TRBD1 (5 bases). The ends were cut back, 5 bases at V and 4 bases at J, with 21 bases in the middle. This CDR3 comprises 15 residues. The germline gives CDR1 SQVTM, CDR2 ANQGSEA. CDR3 amino acids: CSVRAVSRGFYEQYF. The CDR3 bases are TGCAGCGTTCGGGCCGTCTCTAGGGGTTTTTACGAGCAGTACTTC.

The rearrangement links TRBV7-3 to TRBJ2-3, with D unresolved. The CDR3 length is 15 residues. The germline CDR1 and CDR2 sequences are SGHTA and FQGTGA. V was pared by 1 base and J by 2 bases, with 10 bases between. The CDR3 reads CASSLKLIPTDTQYF. CDR3 sequence (DNA): TGTGCCAGCAGCTTAAAGCTTATTCCCACAGATACGCAGTATTTT. The full variable domain, its missing parts supplied by reference TRBV7-3 and TRBJ2-3, is GAGVSQTPSNKVTEKGKYVELRCDPISGHTALYWYRQSLGQGPEFLIYFQGTGAADDSGLPNDRFFAVRPEGSVSTLKIQRTERGDSAVYLCASSLKLIPTDTQYFGPGTRLTVL.

This chain uses TRBV9 with TRBJ1-1; D possibly corresponds to TRBD1 (5 bases). This CDR3 has 13 amino acids. The V end was cut by 5 bases, the J end by 5 bases, with 13 bases between. Per germline, CDR1 SGDLS and CDR2 YYNGEE. This CDR3 reads CASSAGVWTEAFF. The DNA for the CDR3 is TGTGCCAGCAGTGCGGGGGTTTGGACTGAAGCTTTCTTT.

V is TRBV11-3 and J is TRBJ2-3, with 7 nucleotides matching TRBD1. There are 15 residues in the CDR3. CDR1 is SGHNT, CDR2 YENEEA, per germline. After removal of 5 bases from V and 3 bases from J, the junction contained 8 bases not matched to a gene. CDR3 loop: CASSPGDSFTDTQYF. The CDR3 coding sequence is TGTGCCAGCAGCCCAGGGGACAGTTTTACAGATACGCAGTATTTT.

The rearrangement links TRBV7-9 to TRBJ2-5; TRBD2 aligns across 8 bases. V lost 4 bases and J lost 1; bases outside the gene matches: 5. This CDR3 is built from 15 residues. Germline V gene data show CDR1 as SEHNR and CDR2 as FQNEAQ (reference sequence). The CDR3 DNA follows: TGTGCCAGCAGCTGGGGGACTAGATTCCAAGAGACCCAGTACTTC. Its translation: CASSWGTRFQETQYF.

In this sample, this clone turned up once. The rearrangement uses TRBV11-2 and TRBJ2-7; possibly TRBD2 for D (5 bases). This CDR3 comprises 13 residues. Germline CDR1 reads SGHAT; CDR2 reads FQNNGV. V shed 2 bases and J shed 7 bases, with 12 bases lying between them. This CDR3 is CASSLRLGREQYF. CDR3 DNA: TGTGCCAGCAGCTTACGGCTAGGGAGAGAGCAGTACTTC.

The chain recombines TRBV30 with TRBJ1-3; 7 nucleotides align to TRBD1. Germline-derived CDR1 and CDR2 are GTSNPN and SVGIG (reference sequence). Trimming took 3 bases from V and 0 from J; bases not matched to a gene: 5. This CDR3 has 15 amino acids. This CDR3 reads CAWSGGDSSGNTIYF. The CDR3 nucleotides are TGTGCCTGGAGCGGAGGGGACAGCTCTGGAAACACCATATATTTT.

This rearrangement joins TRBV28 to TRBJ2-5; no reliable D call. The CDR3 extends over 12 amino acids. Germline loops: CDR1 MDHEN, CDR2 SYDVKM. Trimming took 8 bases from V and 6 from J, leaving 13 bases between them. CDR3 in DNA: TGTGCCAGCCAAGGCAGTGGGCAGACCCAGTACTTC. It is translated as CASQGSGQTQYF.

The chain joins TRBV2 to TRBJ2-1; D gene ambiguous. Looked up from germline, CDR1 is SNHLY and CDR2 is FYNNEI. This CDR3 contains 12 residues. V lost 11 bases to trimming and J lost 2 bases, with 10 bases between them. In DNA form, the CDR3 reads TGTGCCGGTCAGAGGACCTACAATGAGCAGTTCTTC. This translates into CAGQRTYNEQFF.